The clone carrying this T cell receptor (beta chain) was recorded once. In the source study's methods: The assay estimated nucleated cells by amplifying reference gene primers. Using immunoSEQ multiplex PCR, the repertoire was profiled, and TCRdb retains in-frame clones only, with some absent. That table furnishes V, J and clone size, whereas the DNA furnished D and trimming. The table has 200,000 to 250,000 clones, approximately 86% seen once; the top ten hold 1.5% to 2%. This sample is part of a study of blood T cell repertoires in COVID-19. The overall study: The study drew acute and convalescent COVID-19 samples from the United States, Italy and Spain. T cells, B-cell-depleted T cells, or PBMCs provided the cDNA or gDNA that served as material.

V was trimmed by 4 bases and J by 5 bases, leaving 11 bases between them. The CDR3 contains 13 residues. Germline V gene data show CDR1 as LNHDA and CDR2 as SQIVND (reference sequence). This clonotype was obtained from a woman aged 60 to 75 who had recovered from COVID-19. The gene calls are TRBV19 and TRBJ2-5; maybe TRBD2 (6 bases). The sequenced sample consisted of peripheral blood. This CDR3 is CASSKTSSETQYF. In DNA, the CDR3 is TGTGCCAGTAGTAAGACTAGTTCGGAGACCCAGTACTTC.